Below are 23 T cell receptor beta chains sequenced from a single sample in a study of vaccination effects on CD4 cells after COVID-19. Method: immunoSEQ multiplex PCR; TCRdb's copy keeps in-frame clones and lacks some. Found here are roughly 52,000 clones, roughly 70% of them singletons; the top ten hold around 18%. Antigen-specific CD4+ T cells were first expanded with viral peptide pools by the ViraFEST assay and only then sequenced. Cells that had been cultured for less than eleven days were the source of isolated CD4+ T cells. Nucleocapsid antibodies stayed negative before and after vaccination, showing no earlier SARS-CoV-2 infection. Their target antigens are unknown. Here the sequenced sample was CD4+ T cells from PBMCs cultured with SARS-CoV-2 spike peptides, taken before COVID-19 vaccination. Receptor source: a human donor who received a COVID-19 vaccine.

This clone was detected only a few times. DNA of the CDR3: TGTGCCAGTAGGGAGGGGGGACTAATCACCGGGGAGCTGTTTTTT. Its protein is CASREGGLITGELFF. V and J are TRBV19 and TRBJ2-2; the D gene is possibly TRBD2 (7 bases). V was cut by 6 bases and J by 4 bases, with 15 bases left in between. The CDR3 is made up of 15 amino acids. Per the germline V gene, CDR1 is LNHDA and CDR2 is SQIVND (reference sequence).

This chain links TRBV5-6 with TRBJ1-2, with D possibly TRBD1 on 5 matching bases. The CDR3 totals 13 residues. Germline V CDR1 and CDR2: SGHDT, YYEEEE. With 2 bases removed from V and 8 bases from J, the gap between germline ends came to 13 bases. The CDR3 spells CASSFPGLTGYTF. In nucleotides, the CDR3 is TGTGCCAGCAGCTTTCCAGGGCTGACCGGCTACACCTTC. Based on the CDR3 plus reference TRBV5-6 and TRBJ1-2, the full variable domain is DAGVTQSPTHLIKTRGQQVTLRCSPKSGHDTVSWYQQALGQGPQFIFQYYEEEERQRGNFPDRFSGHQFPNYSSELNVNALLLGDSALYLCASSFPGLTGYTFGSGTRLTVV.

The V gene is TRBV6-6, the J gene TRBJ2-7; D uncertain. The V and J ends lost 8 bases and 7 bases respectively, with 15 bases between them. CDR1 is MNHNY and CDR2 is SVGAGI in the germline V gene (reference sequence). This CDR3 contains 12 residues. CDR3 nucleotides: TGTGCCAGCCAGACAACCCGAGAAGAGCAGTACTTC. Amino acids: CASQTTREEQYF.

This chain uses TRBV7-2 with TRBJ1-1, with D possibly TRBD1 on 6 matching bases. With 3 bases removed from V and 1 base from J, the gap between germline ends came to 9 bases. The CDR3 has 14 amino acids. CDR1 and CDR2 from the germline V gene are SGHTA and FQGNSA. CDR3 sequence: CASSFGQKNTEAFF. In DNA, the CDR3 is TGTGCCAGCAGCTTCGGACAGAAGAACACTGAAGCTTTCTTT.

The chain carries TRBV25-1 and TRBJ1-4, with 9 bases matching TRBD1. The CDR3 extends over 16 amino acids. Per germline, CDR1 MGHDK and CDR2 SYGVNS. V shed 3 bases, J shed 4 bases, and the junction held 6 bases outside the gene matches. CDR3 DNA: TGTGCCAGCAGTGAGAAGACAGGGGGTAGTAATGAAAAACTGTTTTTT. This sequence encodes CASSEKTGGSNEKLFF. Full variable domain (missing parts from reference TRBV25-1 and TRBJ1-4): EADIYQTPRYLVIGTGKKITLECSQTMGHDKMYWYQQDPGMELHLIHYSYGVNSTEKGDLSSESTVSRIRTEHFPLTLESARPSHTSQYLCASSEKTGGSNEKLFFGSGTQLSVL.

This clone appeared a few times. The V and J genes are TRBV20-1 and TRBJ2-3; possible D gene TRBD2, 6 bases. With 3 bases removed from V and 2 bases from J, the gap between germline ends came to 15 bases. Germline V gene data show CDR1 as DFQATT and CDR2 as SNEGSKA (reference sequence). The CDR3 runs to 15 residues. CDR3 region: CSASGSGTDTDTQYF. The CDR3 region has the DNA TGCAGTGCTAGTGGGTCAGGGACTGACACAGATACGCAGTATTTT.

This clone was counted once. The rearrangement links TRBV6-5 to TRBJ2-3, with D unclear. The V end was cut by 2 bases, the J end by 6 bases, with 9 bases between. The germline V gene encodes CDR1 MNHEY and CDR2 SVGAGI. The CDR3 covers 13 residues. CDR3 amino acids: CASSYGLVDTQYF. The CDR3 bases are TGTGCCAGCAGTTACGGTTTGGTGGATACGCAGTATTTT.

The chain links TRBV19 to TRBJ1-5, with no clear D. The CDR3 is 15 amino acids. The V end lost 5 bases, the J end lost 2 bases, and 13 bases lay between the germline ends. Germline V gene sequence: CDR1 LNHDA, CDR2 SQIVND (reference sequence). CDR3 nucleotides: TGTGCCAGTAGTGCCCGGCGGGCTGGCAATCAGCCCCAGCATTTT. This gives the protein CASSARRAGNQPQHF.

This chain joins TRBV28 and TRBJ1-5; no clear D gene. This CDR3 has 12 amino acids. Germline V lookup: CDR1 MDHEN, CDR2 SYDVKM. Trimming pared 7 bases from V and 7 bases from J, leaving 11 bases between. The CDR3 loop is CASTPVGQPQHF. CDR3 nucleotides: TGTGCCAGCACCCCAGTTGGGCAGCCCCAGCATTTT.

The table lists this clone with a count of one. This rearrangement joins TRBV29-1 to TRBJ1-1; tentatively, D is TRBD1 (6 bases). Trimming took 7 bases from V and 3 from J, leaving 12 bases between them. The CDR3 has 12 residues. Looked up from germline, CDR1 is SQVTM and CDR2 is ANQGSEA. CDR3 protein: CSGGTLDTEAFF. In DNA, the CDR3 is TGCAGCGGGGGGACACTCGACACTGAAGCTTTCTTT.

The chain has TRBV28 and TRBJ1-2; D is undetermined. The germline gives CDR1 MDHEN, CDR2 SYDVKM. CDR3 length: 13 residues. Between the trimmed V and J ends, which lost 5 bases and 1 base, there was a span of 8 bases. CDR3 region: CASSGPDNYGYTF. Here the CDR3 DNA reads TGTGCCAGCAGTGGTCCTGATAACTATGGCTACACCTTC.

This chain joins TRBV20-1 and TRBJ2-1; 15 bases align to TRBD2. From germline, CDR1 is DFQATT and CDR2 SNEGSKA (reference sequence). The CDR3 totals 15 residues. J lost 7 bases, V lost 3 bases, and 4 bases had no gene match. CDR3 sequence reads: CSASRGLAGGNEQFF. In DNA, the CDR3 is TGCAGTGCTAGTCGGGGACTAGCGGGAGGAAATGAGCAGTTCTTC.

A note on this clone: Other nucleotide sequences in the sample specify the same CDR3. The V and J genes are TRBV21-1 and TRBJ2-1. TRBV21-1 is classified as a pseudogene. This CDR3 region has 15 residues. The CDR3 region is CASSNKAALQHEQFF. Written as DNA, the CDR3 is TGTGCCAGCAGCAATAAGGCGGCCCTACAGCATGAGCAGTTCTTC.

The chain has TRBV6-5 and TRBJ1-4; D unresolved. This CDR3 has 14 residues. The V gene lost 5 bases and the J gene lost 7 bases, with 14 bases spanning the gap. Germline V gene data show CDR1 as MNHEY and CDR2 as SVGAGI. This CDR3 is CASSTQPLIEKLFF. CDR3 coding DNA: TGTGCCAGCAGTACACAGCCATTGATTGAAAAACTGTTTTTT.

The chain combines TRBV19 with TRBJ2-2; TRBD2 agrees at 7 bases. Germline CDR1 reads LNHDA; CDR2 reads SQIVND (reference sequence). The length of the CDR3 is 16 residues. Trimming at V came to 4 bases and at J to 0 bases, leaving 5 bases not matched to a gene. CDR3 sequence reads: CASSTLLASNTGELFF. CDR3 DNA sequence: TGTGCCAGTAGTACCTTACTAGCGTCGAACACCGGGGAGCTGTTTTTT.

This clone was seen more than once but under ten times. The chain has TRBV11-3 and TRBJ1-1; 7 bases agree with TRBD1. Trimming at V came to 1 base and at J to 8 bases, leaving 4 bases not matched to a gene. This CDR3 comprises 13 residues. Germline-derived CDR1 and CDR2 are SGHNT and YENEEA. CDR3 loop: CASSLGGQREAFF. CDR3 nucleotides: TGTGCCAGCAGCTTAGGGGGACAGAGAGAAGCTTTCTTT.

The chain joins TRBV5-1 to TRBJ2-3; tentatively, D is TRBD2 (7 bases). The V and J ends lost 4 bases and 1 base respectively, with 16 bases between them. This CDR3 is 16 amino acids long. Looked up from germline, CDR1 is SGHRS and CDR2 is YFSETQ. CDR3 amino acids: CASSPTGGGRTDTQYF. The DNA of the CDR3 is TGCGCCAGCAGCCCGACCGGCGGGGGCCGCACAGATACGCAGTATTTT.

The gene calls are TRBV5-1 and TRBJ1-1; D is unresolved. Germline CDR1 SGHRS, CDR2 YFSETQ. The CDR3 totals 15 residues. Deletions cut 0 bases from V and 4 bases from J, with 13 bases between. CDR3 protein: CASSLEGRGGTEAFF. CDR3 coding DNA: TGCGCCAGCAGCTTGGAGGGCCGGGGAGGCACTGAAGCTTTCTTT.

The chain couples TRBV27 to TRBJ2-1; TRBD1 agrees at 7 bases. The trim removed 7 bases at V and 0 bases at J, leaving 9 bases unmatched. There are 16 residues in the CDR3. Per germline, CDR1 MNHEY and CDR2 SMNVEV (reference sequence). The CDR3 spells CASINRGASSYNEQFF. CDR3 bases: TGTGCCAGCATAAACAGGGGCGCAAGCTCCTACAATGAGCAGTTCTTC.

This chain links TRBV29-1 with TRBJ2-3; D not certain. CDR1 SQVTM and CDR2 ANQGSEA come from the germline V gene. Between the trimmed V and J ends, which lost 0 bases and 2 bases, there was a span of 9 bases. This CDR3 comprises 14 residues. The DNA of the CDR3 is TGCAGCGTTGAAGATCGGCTCTACACAGATACGCAGTATTTT. Its translation: CSVEDRLYTDTQYF.

This clone was counted once. The chain uses TRBV6-6 and TRBJ2-7; 8 bases fit TRBD2. This CDR3 contains 15 residues. V lost 8 bases, J lost 7 bases, and 16 bases stayed unmatched. Germline values: CDR1 MNHNY, CDR2 SVGAGI (reference sequence). CDR3 sequence: CASLTPGLGRGEQYF. CDR3 nucleotides: TGTGCCAGCTTAACCCCGGGACTAGGCCGTGGAGAGCAGTACTTC.

J is TRBJ1-5 and V is TRBV5-5; D possibly corresponds to TRBD1 (5 bases). In germline, CDR1 is SGHKS, CDR2 YYEKEE (reference sequence). Trimming left V 5 bases short and J 5 bases short, with 11 bases between. The length of the CDR3 is 13 residues. The CDR3 nucleotides read TGTGCCAGCAGGGGGGAGGCGCATCAGCCCCAGCATTTT. It yields the protein CASRGEAHQPQHF. The variable domain in full, completed from reference TRBV5-5 and TRBJ1-5, reads DAGVTQSPTHLIKTRGQQVTLRCSPISGHKSVSWYQQVLGQGPQFIFQYYEKEERGRGNFPDRFSARQFPNYSSELNVNALLLGDSALYLCASRGEAHQPQHFGDGTRLSIL.

The chain recombines TRBV11-3 with TRBJ2-2; D call uncertain. The V gene's germline CDR1 is SGHNT and CDR2 YENEEA. CDR3 size: 12 residues. Trimming removed 3 bases at V and 3 bases at J, with 2 bases between. The CDR3 nucleotides are TGTGCCAGCAGCTTGTACACCGGGGAGCTGTTTTTT. Translating gives CASSLYTGELFF.